The present entry profiles one T cell receptor (beta chain) with its context. The target antigen is unknown. This sample stems from a study of CD8+ T cells in alopecia areata. Study information: Twice daily, treated patients received 5 to 10 mg of oral tofacitinib. General study results and limits: The study found TCR sharing across patients less clear than in mice, possibly for HLA reasons.

The authors extracted RNA and reverse transcribed it into cDNA as the sequencing template. Some clones are missing from TCRdb's copy, which holds only in-frame ones; the method was immunoSEQ multiplex PCR. The sample gives hundreds of thousands of clones, 57% of which show up once; approximately 0.5% is in the top ten. The source material was CD4+ T cells sorted from blood, sampled at week 0. The TCR originated in a human donor with alopecia areata.

This CDR3 reads CAWSLNAEAFF. CDR3 in DNA: TGTGCCTGGAGTTTAAACGCTGAAGCTTTCTTT. The J gene is TRBJ1-1, the V gene TRBV30; D not certain. Looked up from germline, CDR1 is GTSNPN and CDR2 is SVGIG (reference sequence). V was clipped by 2 bases and J by 6 bases, with 7 bases between them. The CDR3 has 11 residues.